This TCR beta chain stems from a study of OX40 agonist ivuxolimab in advanced cancers. The CDR3 is 15 residues long. V gave up 8 bases and J gave up 2 bases; unmatched junction bases: 12. Germline values: CDR1 MDHEN, CDR2 SYDVKM. Produced via immunoSEQ multiplex PCR; TCRdb's table is partial and in-frame only. This table has about 19,000 clones, 75% to 85% appearing once. This sequence was found in an adult with an advanced solid tumor such as melanoma, head and neck, liver or kidney cancer. Sequenced material: CD4+ or CD8+ T cells sorted from blood, taken in a trial of the OX40 agonist ivuxolimab. This sequence joins TRBV28 and TRBJ2-7; TRBD2 matches at 7 bases. CDR3 sequence: CASEPRTSSPYEQYF. Here the CDR3 DNA reads TGTGCCAGCGAACCAAGGACTAGTTCCCCCTACGAGCAGTACTTC. The whole variable domain, filled in from reference TRBV28 and TRBJ2-7, reads DVKVTQSSRYLVKRTGEKVFLECVQDMDHENMFWYRQDPGLGLRLIYFSYDVKMKEKGDIPEGYSVSREKKERFSLILESASTNQTSMYLCASEPRTSSPYEQYFGPGTRLTVT.